The present T cell receptor beta chain was sequenced within a study of blood T cell repertoires in COVID-19. V was pared by 1 base and J by 4 bases, with 8 bases between. The CDR3 runs 13 residues. Germline CDR1 GTSNPN, CDR2 SVGIG (reference sequence). This study enrolled people aged about 18 to 90 from 24 US geographic areas. In the original workflow: By means of reference gene primer amplification, nucleated cell counts were estimated. TCRdb's copy holds only in-frame clones and misses some; the assay was immunoSEQ multiplex PCR. That table is the source of V, J and clone size, and D and trimming were worked out from the DNA. The sample has 200,000 to 300,000 clones, around 85% seen once.

The rearrangement uses TRBV30 and TRBJ1-3; tentative D call: TRBD1 (5 bases). This sequence originates from a woman aged 50 to 65 with acute COVID-19. Sequencing was carried out using PBMCs or T cells enriched from blood (not recorded which). DNA for the CDR3: TGTGCCTGGAGTGGGGACTCCGGAAACACCATATATTTT. It codes for CAWSGDSGNTIYF.